The T cell receptor (beta chain) described here comes from a study of CD8 T cells in ankylosing spondylitis. Study outcomes and limitations: Clones linked to disease were reported to show significant enrichment in matched ankylosing spondylitis synovial fluid.

V lost 6 bases and J 8 bases, leaving 7 bases between the germline ends. CDR1 and CDR2 from the germline V gene are MNHNY and SVGAGI (reference sequence). This CDR3 contains 11 residues. As the method for making TCR beta libraries, quantitative 5'-RACE with molecular barcodes was used. One entry per CDR3 protein results from TCRdb running MiXCR on the 5' RACE reads. The sample lists tens of thousands of distinct CDR3 sequences, about a sixth occurring once. As concerns this clonotype: Its antigen is not known.

The material sequenced was blood. The chain is built from TRBV6-6 and TRBJ2-2; D might be TRBD2 (5 bases). This sequence originates from a male donor with ankylosing spondylitis or in good health (not recorded which). CDR3 in DNA: TGTGCCAGCAGCGGGGAGGGGGAGCTGTTTTTT. This translates into CASSGEGELFF.